This T cell receptor beta chain was retrieved from a study of blood T cell repertoires in COVID-19. Across the whole study: Samples taken during acute and convalescent COVID-19 were collected in the United States, Italy and Spain.

Sequencing used immunoSEQ multiplex PCR; TCRdb keeps in-frame clones, though not all of them. The repertoire consists of 350,000 or so clones, with about 92% occurring once and the leading ten covering under 5%. Looked up from germline, CDR1 is SGHTS and CDR2 is YDEGEE. This CDR3 comprises 13 residues. V gave up 4 bases and J gave up 6 bases, with 8 bases separating them. Sample: peripheral blood. The rearrangement joins TRBV5-8 to TRBJ1-6; D is undetermined. The origin of this receptor is a woman in her fifties or sixties with COVID-19, enrolled during active disease. The CDR3 DNA follows: TGTGCCAGCAGCCTGCGGGTTAATTCACCCCTCCACTTT. Translation: CASSLRVNSPLHF.